This T cell receptor beta chain derives from a study of blood T cells in healthy people across ages. The CDR3 runs to 17 residues. V dropped 6 bases and J dropped 4; count of bases not matched to a gene: 16. Looked up from germline, CDR1 is LGHNT and CDR2 is FRNRAP. Primed by a sample-barcoded 5' primer and a J-beta primer mix, a second PCR proceeded for 7 to 11 cycles. The template-switch adaptor was a 5' adaptor with 12 random nucleotides. It tagged each cDNA molecule. TCRdb reprocessed the 5' RACE reads via MiXCR and lists one record per CDR3 protein. The data show around 400,000 distinct CDR3 sequences, 52% seen once.

The sample consisted of blood. The receptor was derived from a man in his fifties or sixties in good health. The chain couples TRBV12-5 to TRBJ2-3; 7 bases fit TRBD2. For the CDR3, the DNA is TGTGCTAGTGGCCCCGGTGGTAACGGGAGGAGTGCAGATACGCAGTATTTT. Residues: CASGPGGNGRSADTQYF.